This section outlines one T cell receptor beta chain sequence together with its context. Its antigen is not known. The data are from a study of T cell responses to AZD1222 COVID-19 vaccine. Study-wide results and limits: Spike as a whole was targeted by vaccine-associated CD4 TCRs, dominant at 160-218 and 743-854. Spike-specific TCR breadth and depth rose after two AZD1222 doses.

V was clipped by 5 bases and J by 4 bases, with 12 bases between them. Germline V gives CDR1 SGHVS, CDR2 FQNEAQ. CDR3 length: 14 amino acids. TCRdb keeps only in-frame clones here, not all; method: immunoSEQ multiplex PCR. The sample yields about 130,000 clones, roughly 90% seen once. Sequenced material: peripheral blood, taken on day 0 of AZD1222 vaccination. This TCR derives from an adult in good health. The V and J genes are TRBV7-8 and TRBJ1-3; tentatively, D is TRBD1 (5 bases). The CDR3 reads CASSASRVGNTIYF. CDR3 coding DNA: TGTGCCAGCAGCGCGAGCAGGGTCGGAAACACCATATATTTT.